This entry is about one T cell receptor beta chain. This record comes from a study of blood T cell repertoires in COVID-19. Across the study: The origin of the acute and convalescent COVID-19 samples was the United States, Italy and Spain.

As originally analysed: Estimation of nucleated cell counts relied on the amplification of reference gene primers. TCRdb's copy holds only in-frame clones and misses some; the assay was immunoSEQ multiplex PCR. The V and J calls and clone size were taken over from that table, and D and trimming were inferred from the DNA. The repertoire has 55,000 to 70,000 clones, roughly 92% of them found once; the top ten carry about 5.4%. Looked up from germline, CDR1 is MDHEN and CDR2 is SYDVKM. V trimming: 5 bases; J trimming: 5 bases; junction bases outside the gene matches: 9. The CDR3 loop spans 15 amino acids.

The clonotype comes from a human donor in a cohort sampled during active COVID-19. The material sequenced was peripheral blood. The chain joins TRBV28 to TRBJ2-5; 9 bases map to TRBD2. Here the CDR3 reads CASSTTGTSSETQYF. The CDR3 DNA reads as TGTGCCAGCAGTACCACCGGGACTAGCAGCGAGACCCAGTACTTC. The full variable domain, rest sourced from reference TRBV28 and TRBJ2-5, is DVKVTQSSRYLVKRTGEKVFLECVQDMDHENMFWYRQDPGLGLRLIYFSYDVKMKEKGDIPEGYSVSREKKERFSLILESASTNQTSMYLCASSTTGTSSETQYFGPGTRLLVL.